The 3 T cell receptor beta chains below were found in one sample sequenced in a study of cytomegalovirus exposure and HLA in healthy donors. Both 60 Vbeta primers and 13 Jbeta primers went into the PCR. Libraries were prepared by immunoSEQ multiplex PCR; TCRdb keeps only in-frame clonotypes and omits some of them. This table has about 220,000 clones, 82% appearing once. The sample taken for sequencing was PBMCs. These receptors were taken from a man aged 35 to 55 in good health and CMV-seropositive.

This clone was seen once. The chain joins TRBV6-5 to TRBJ2-2; 9 bases match TRBD1. Germline values: CDR1 MNHEY, CDR2 SVGAGI. Trimming at V came to 5 bases and at J to 0 bases, leaving 1 base not matched to a gene. This CDR3 is built from 15 residues. CDR3 nucleotide sequence: TGTGCCAGCAGTCGACAGGGGGCGAACACCGGGGAGCTGTTTTTT. Translated, it gives CASSRQGANTGELFF.

This clone was detected once. CDR3 residues: CALGGSRGGYTF. The CDR3 nucleotides are TGTGCCTTGGGGGGGAGCAGGGGAGGCTACACCTTC. The chain uses TRBV30 and TRBJ1-2; weak D call: TRBD1 (6 bases). The V gene's germline CDR1 is GTSNPN and CDR2 SVGIG (reference sequence). The V and J ends lost 7 bases and 8 bases respectively, with 17 bases between them. The length of the CDR3 is 12 residues.

The CDR3 sequence: CSGEGQGVETQYF. The CDR3 DNA reads TGCAGCGGAGAGGGACAGGGGGTTGAGACCCAGTACTTC. The chain uses TRBV29-1 and TRBJ2-5, with 11 bases matching TRBD1. Germline lookup yields CDR1 SQVTM and CDR2 ANQGSEA. After removal of 7 bases from V and 5 bases from J, the junction contained 6 bases not matched to a gene. This CDR3 has 13 residues.